This T cell receptor (beta chain) was captured in a study of OX40 agonist ivuxolimab in advanced cancers. This clone was seen just once. TCRdb's table, derived via immunoSEQ multiplex PCR, lists solely in-frame clones and lacks some. Here the sample spans about 52,000 clones, approximately 92% being singletons. CDR3 size: 12 residues. Germline V CDR1 and CDR2: MNHNS, SASEGT. The junction had 3 bases not matched to a gene; V was cut back by 5 bases and J by 8 bases. The material was CD4+ or CD8+ T cells sorted from blood, obtained in a trial of the OX40 agonist ivuxolimab. The TCR sequence derives from an adult with an advanced solid tumor such as melanoma, head and neck, liver or kidney cancer. The rearrangement uses TRBV6-1 and TRBJ1-1, with 9 bases identical to TRBD1. CDR3 sequence: CASSYGQGEAFF. CDR3 DNA sequence: TGTGCCAGCAGTTATGGACAGGGGGAAGCTTTCTTT.